One and the same sample provided the 26 T cell receptor beta chains below, sequenced in a study of T cells in Graves' hyperthyroidism and ophthalmopathy. It was RNA transcripts that yielded the amplified TCR beta CDR3 regions. The HTBI primer set served for first-round RT-PCR of the TCR CDR3. TCRdb recomputed calls from the multiplex PCR reads with MiXCR, one row per CDR3 protein. The repertoire includes 800,000 or so distinct CDR3 sequences, 38% of them detected once, and 8.9% sits in the top ten. Sequenced material: blood. These receptors all stem from a man between 18 and 29 years old with Graves' hyperthyroidism.

There are many counts of this clonotype. This chain links TRBV7-6 with TRBJ2-7, with D possibly matching TRBD1 (6 bases). Trimming shortened V by 1 base and J by 0 bases, and 13 bases separated the two germline ends. The germline gives CDR1 SGHVS, CDR2 FNYEAQ. The CDR3 extends over 16 amino acids. The CDR3 DNA follows: TGTGCCAGCAGCTTAGAAGGGCAGGGGTTCTCCTACGAGCAGTACTTC. Protein product: CASSLEGQGFSYEQYF.

This clonotype was observed many times. The chain has TRBV29-1 and TRBJ2-2; D remains ambiguous. In germline, CDR1 is SQVTM, CDR2 ANQGSEA. V was clipped by 7 bases and J by 4 bases, with 10 bases between them. This CDR3 has 12 amino acids. DNA of the CDR3: TGCAGCGGGCGTCCGCCCACCGGGGAGCTGTTTTTT. It is translated as CSGRPPTGELFF.

This clonotype has a handful of counts. V is TRBV6-6 and J is TRBJ1-6; D gene unclear. CDR1 MNHNY and CDR2 SVGAGI come from the germline V gene (reference sequence). V lost 4 bases and J 8 bases, leaving 12 bases between the germline ends. The CDR3 loop spans 14 amino acids. CDR3 sequence reads: CASSSTSVDSPLHF. CDR3 nucleotide sequence: TGTGCCAGCAGTTCCACCAGCGTAGATTCACCCCTCCACTTT.

This clonotype was recorded at least ten times. The chain is built from TRBV7-6 and TRBJ2-5; D remains unclear. The V end lost 0 bases, the J end lost 3 bases, and 2 bases lay between the germline ends. Germline CDR1 is SGHVS and CDR2 is FNYEAQ. The CDR3 is made up of 12 amino acids. CDR3 sequence reads: CASSLAEETQYF. The CDR3 DNA follows: TGTGCCAGCAGCTTAGCGGAAGAGACCCAGTACTTC. The full variable domain, with the rest looked up from reference TRBV7-6 and TRBJ2-5, is GAGVSQSPRYKVTKRGQDVALRCDPISGHVSLYWYRQALGQGPEFLTYFNYEAQQDKSGLPNDRFSAERPEGSISTLTIQRTEQRDSAMYRCASSLAEETQYFGPGTRLLVL.

In its sample, this clonotype was seen a few times. The chain carries TRBV5-1 and TRBJ2-2; tentatively, D is TRBD2 (5 bases). V gave up 1 base and J gave up 1 base, with 11 bases separating them. Germline V gives CDR1 SGHRS, CDR2 YFSETQ. This CDR3 has 16 amino acids. The CDR3 sequence is CASSLRRGRNTGELFF. The CDR3 coding sequence is TGCGCCAGCAGCTTGCGGCGCGGGCGGAACACCGGGGAGCTGTTTTTT. Drawing the rest from reference TRBV5-1 and TRBJ2-2, the complete variable domain is KAGVTQTPRYLIKTRGQQVTLSCSPISGHRSVSWYQQTPGQGLQFLFEYFSETQRNKGNFPGRFSGRQFSNSRSEMNVSTLELGDSALYLCASSLRRGRNTGELFFGEGSRLTVL.

This chain joins TRBV7-9 and TRBJ2-5; 11 nucleotides align to TRBD2. Germline V gene sequence: CDR1 SEHNR, CDR2 FQNEAQ (reference sequence). With 1 base clipped from V and 14 bases from J, the junction kept 9 bases outside the gene matches. The CDR3 is made up of 14 amino acids. CDR3 protein: CASSLGPSSGRNYF. CDR3 nucleotide sequence: TGTGCCAGCAGCTTAGGCCCCTCTAGCGGGAGGAATTACTTC.

This clonotype was detected many times. The chain combines TRBV19 with TRBJ1-1; no clear D. The CDR3 is 14 amino acids. Trimming left V 8 bases short and J 3 bases short, with 16 bases between. The germline V gene has CDR1 LNHDA and CDR2 SQIVND (reference sequence). In DNA form, the CDR3 reads TGTGCCAGTGAGGCGGGGAACGCGTACACTGAAGCTTTCTTT. Translated, it gives CASEAGNAYTEAFF.

This clonotype was seen a single time. The chain's CDR3 is CSVEGGTDQYF. The CDR3 DNA reads as TGCAGCGTTGAGGGGGGGACCGATCAGTACTTC. The chain has TRBV29-1 and TRBJ2-7, with 7 positions matching TRBD2. This CDR3 is built from 11 residues. Germline V gene sequence: CDR1 SQVTM, CDR2 ANQGSEA. V dropped 3 bases and J dropped 10; count of bases not matched to a gene: 6.

The rearrangement joins TRBV10-3 to TRBJ1-3, with TRBD1 identical over 9 bases. The germline CDR1 and CDR2 sequences are ENHRY and SYGVKD. The CDR3 has 16 amino acids. V was pared by 2 bases and J by 1 base, with 3 bases of the junction left unmatched. The CDR3 DNA reads TGTGCCATCAGTGAGACAGGGGGCGCGTCTGGAAACACCATATATTTT. This codes for CAISETGGASGNTIYF.

The chain carries TRBV7-2 and TRBJ2-5, with D possibly being TRBD1 (5 bases). The germline CDR1 and CDR2 sequences are SGHTA and FQGNSA. This CDR3 has 13 residues. V was trimmed by 5 bases and J by 13 bases, leaving 20 bases between them. The DNA for the CDR3 is TGTGCCAGCAGCCCAGGGTATGTGGACCCCTTGTACTTC. Its protein product is CASSPGYVDPLYF.

The CDR3 is CATSRVVQNGGYTF. The CDR3 nucleotides read TGTGCCACCAGCAGAGTAGTCCAGAATGGCGGCTACACCTTC. This sequence joins TRBV15 and TRBJ1-2; D unresolved. Germline-derived CDR1 and CDR2 are LNHNV and YYDKDF (reference sequence). Trimming removed 1 base at V and 8 bases at J, with 14 bases between. This CDR3 has 14 residues.

The gene calls are TRBV24-1 and TRBJ2-2, with D perhaps TRBD1 (7 bases). The CDR3 is made up of 15 amino acids. Germline lookup yields CDR1 KGHDR and CDR2 SFDVKD. The germline V and J ends were trimmed by 7 bases and 4 bases, with 15 bases remaining between them. The CDR3 DNA follows: TGTGCCACCAGCTCCAGGAGGGGGCCCACCGGGGAGCTGTTTTTT. Its translation: CATSSRRGPTGELFF.

This clonotype was seen a few times. The chain links TRBV5-4 to TRBJ2-6; D is possibly TRBD2 (6 bases). The CDR3 totals 17 residues. V was cut by 4 bases and J by 4 bases, with 18 bases left in between. Per germline, CDR1 SGHNT and CDR2 YYREEE (reference sequence). Here the CDR3 DNA reads TGTGCCAGCAGCCAAGATCGGAGGGGCTCCGGGGCCAACGTCCTGACTTTC. Amino acid sequence: CASSQDRRGSGANVLTF.

This clonotype has a handful of counts. This chain connects TRBV4-1 to TRBJ1-4; 10 bases map to TRBD1. This CDR3 has 15 amino acids. After removal of 4 bases from V and 10 bases from J, the junction contained 9 bases not matched to a gene. Per the germline V gene, CDR1 is MGHRA and CDR2 is YSYEKL. CDR3 loop: CASSPLGTGDGKLFF. The CDR3, as DNA: TGCGCCAGCAGCCCTCTTGGGACAGGGGACGGAAAACTGTTTTTT.

There are many counts of this clonotype. V usage is TRBV7-9 and J usage is TRBJ1-3, with 7 bases identical to TRBD1. Trimming cost V 6 bases and J 2 bases; bases outside gene matches: 4. CDR1 SEHNR and CDR2 FQNEAQ come from the germline V gene (reference sequence). The CDR3 sequence is 14 residues long. CDR3 protein: CASRKQGTGNTIYF. The CDR3 DNA is TGTGCCAGCAGGAAACAGGGGACTGGAAACACCATATATTTT.

This clonotype was counted a single time. The chain links TRBV6-6 to TRBJ1-4; D not resolved. Deletions cut 0 bases from V and 7 bases from J, with 12 bases between. The CDR3 runs to 15 residues. Germline CDR1 and CDR2: MNHNY and SVGAGI (reference sequence). CDR3 coding DNA: TGTGCCAGCAGTTACTCGAGGAGGGTCGGTGAAAAACTGTTTTTT. Translated, it gives CASSYSRRVGEKLFF.

This clonotype came up many times. J is TRBJ1-5 and V is TRBV25-1, with TRBD1 as a possible D gene (6 bases). The germline gives CDR1 MGHDK, CDR2 SYGVNS. The V end lost 8 bases, the J end lost 0 bases, and 14 bases lay between the germline ends. The CDR3 consists of 15 residues. CDR3 DNA sequence: TGTGCCAGCGGTATAGGGGGACGTAGCAATCAGCCCCAGCATTTT. This gives the protein CASGIGGRSNQPQHF.

This clonotype was found a few times. The chain couples TRBV20-1 to TRBJ2-2, with D possibly called TRBD1 or TRBD2 (6 bases each). Germline assignment: CDR1 DFQATT and CDR2 SNEGSKA (reference sequence). This CDR3 is built from 16 residues. Deletions cut 1 base from V and 1 base from J, with 13 bases between. DNA of the CDR3: TGCAGTGCTAGAGTCCTGGGGGGCCTGAACACCGGGGAGCTGTTTTTT. Translated, it gives CSARVLGGLNTGELFF.

The CDR3 spells CASSNRDSNLMNTEAFF. The CDR3 nucleotides are TGTGCCAGCAGCAACCGGGACTCCAATTTAATGAACACTGAAGCTTTCTTT. V and J are TRBV6-1 and TRBJ1-1; possibly TRBD1 for D (5 bases). The germline V gene has CDR1 MNHNS and CDR2 SASEGT. The germline V and J ends were trimmed by 6 bases and 0 bases, with 20 bases remaining between them. CDR3 length equals 17 residues.

V usage is TRBV20-1 and J usage is TRBJ1-2; no definite D call. Trimming removed 5 bases at V and 6 bases at J, with 25 bases between. This CDR3 is 16 amino acids long. Per the germline V gene, CDR1 is DFQATT and CDR2 is SNEGSKA (reference sequence). The CDR3, as DNA: TGCAGTGCTCATAGCCCCGAGGGAGGGTGGGCTGATGGCTACACCTTC. It specifies CSAHSPEGGWADGYTF.

This clonotype occurred many times. CDR3 in DNA: TGTGCCACCAGCAGAGGGGACGGGAGCCTCCACGAGCAGTACTTC. Encoded protein: CATSRGDGSLHEQYF. The V gene is TRBV15, the J gene TRBJ2-7; TRBD2 is a possible D gene (6 bases). CDR1 and CDR2 from the germline V gene are LNHNV and YYDKDF (reference sequence). This CDR3 is 15 amino acids long. V was trimmed by 1 base and J by 5 bases, leaving 15 bases between them.

The V and J genes are TRBV2 and TRBJ1-3; D remains unclear. CDR3 length: 12 residues. Between the trimmed V and J ends, which lost 6 bases and 9 bases, there was a span of 12 bases. CDR1 SNHLY and CDR2 FYNNEI come from the germline V gene. CDR3 coding DNA: TGTGCCAGCAGAGCCGACGGGAGCACCATATATTTT. Protein product: CASRADGSTIYF. Looking up the rest from reference TRBV2 and TRBJ1-3 gives the full variable domain: EPEVTQTPSHQVTQMGQEVILRCVPISNHLYFYWYRQILGQKVEFLVSFYNNEISEKSEIFDDQFSVERPDGSNFTLKIRSTKLEDSAMYFCASRADGSTIYFGEGSWLTVV.

The V call is TRBV12-3 or TRBV12-4, the J call TRBJ1-1; D remains ambiguous. The V and J ends lost 3 bases and 4 bases respectively, with 6 bases between them. CDR3 length equals 12 residues. The CDR3 DNA follows: TGTGCCAGCAGTTTTGTGAGCACTGAAGCTTTCTTT. Translation gives CASSFVSTEAFF.

In its sample, this clonotype was seen a few times. V usage is TRBV6-2 or TRBV6-3 and J usage is TRBJ1-5, with a tentative D call TRBD1 (6 bases). CDR3 length: 15 residues. Germline V CDR1 and CDR2: MNHEY, SVGEGT. The germline V and J ends were trimmed by 2 bases and 8 bases, with 16 bases remaining between them. The CDR3 nucleotides are TGTGCCAGCAGTTACCGTCTTGAAAGGGGGAAGCCCCAGCATTTT. Translating gives CASSYRLERGKPQHF.

There are a few counts of this clonotype. The chain is built from TRBV6-5 and TRBJ1-5, with D possibly matching TRBD1 (6 bases). CDR3 length equals 15 residues. Germline V CDR1 and CDR2: MNHEY, SVGAGI. V gave up 0 bases and J gave up 2 bases, with 8 bases separating them. CDR3: CASSYSGQRNQPQHF. CDR3 DNA: TGTGCCAGCAGTTACTCTGGACAGCGCAATCAGCCCCAGCATTTT.

CDR3 nucleotide sequence: TGCAGTGCTAGCCCCTCAGGACAGGCCTCTGGAAACACCATATATTTT. It translates to CSASPSGQASGNTIYF. This rearrangement joins TRBV20-1 to TRBJ1-3; 7 bases agree with TRBD1. The CDR3 loop spans 16 amino acids. The J segment lost 0 bases and the V segment lost 3 bases, leaving 8 bases of the junction unmatched. The germline V gene has CDR1 DFQATT and CDR2 SNEGSKA (reference sequence).